This T cell receptor (beta chain) was found in a study of cytomegalovirus exposure and HLA in healthy donors. Study information: Early released data had around 88 million unique TCRs, all coming from HLA-typed donors.

CDR1 is SGHTA, CDR2 FQGNSA, per germline. The CDR3 runs 16 residues. Trimming pared 0 bases from V and 0 bases from J, leaving 9 bases between. The PCR had 60 Vbeta and 13 Jbeta primers. Using immunoSEQ multiplex PCR, the repertoire was profiled, and TCRdb retains in-frame clones only, with some absent. The table has 140,000 to 150,000 clones, around 80% seen once. The sequence derives from a female donor in good health and CMV-seronegative. V gene TRBV7-2 combines with J gene TRBJ1-3; TRBD1 might be the D (5 bases). Sequencing was performed on PBMCs. Here the CDR3 DNA reads TGTGCCAGCAGCTTAGCAGGGGTCAACTCTGGAAACACCATATATTTT. This sequence encodes CASSLAGVNSGNTIYF.